This entry concerns a single TCR beta chain. Its antigen is not yet known. No much larger clone is present one base from it, and per-base qualities are unavailable. These data belong to a study of blood T cell repertoires in COVID-19 (dated by TCRdb to 2018 to 2020). With respect to the entire study: Samples from collaborators originated in the United States, Italy and Spain and spanned both the acute and convalescent phases of COVID-19. The prospective study material was composed of cDNA or gDNA derived from T cells, B-cell-depleted T cells, or PBMCs. The dataset comprised deeply sampled blood TCRbeta repertoires from subjects exposed to, actively infected with, or recovered from COVID-19. The repertoires were released in a freely available public database intended as a resource for research on the immune response to SARS-CoV-2. The samples were drawn from two sources: the first 160 participants of the ongoing ImmuneRACE study, and approximately 1,300 subjects contributed by 6 global collaborators. A de-identified subject ID, COVID-19 status, age in years and sex were almost always included in the sample metadata. Where HLA class I and class II types were available, the types were taken from metadata supplied by the sample provider, not from assay-based typing. Here is what the overall study found, with its caveats: Clinical and demographic metadata were provided uncurated, with the amount varying by source and participant.

The collaborating institutions used their own protocols to collect whole blood in K2EDTA tubes. Collaborator samples were shipped for TCRbeta analysis as frozen whole blood, isolated PBMCs, or DNA extracted from either sample type. CDR1 and CDR2 are read off the germline V gene as SGHTA and FQGNSA. The CDR3, from cysteine to phenylalanine, totals 13 residues. Only the CDR3 part of the read is kept: 39 bases, read in frame from the first base. V sheds 6 bases and J sheds 3 bases, leaving 9 bases between their ends. TCRbeta CDR3 regions were amplified from genomic DNA by means of the immunoSEQ Assay, a bias-controlled multiplex PCR. In the authors' own workflow: Nucleated cell counts per sample were estimated from amplification of reference gene primers within the assay. To quantify the absolute abundance of each unique TCRbeta CDR3 rearrangement, sequence reads were collapsed and filtered. Productive Simpson clonality was computed per sample as the square root of Simpson's diversity index over productive rearrangements. The source is immuneACCESS, and TCRdb retained only in-frame sequences with V and J called. Part of the clones is not carried over; for the studies checked, unresolved V genes explain less than half of this, and the remainder is unexplained. Clonal size and the V and J genes are those of that table, whereas D and trimming came from the DNA. Recorded for this sample are over 200,000 clones; around 91% of them occurred a single time. Around 4.8% of the sample is held by the ten biggest clonotypes.

Sequencing used peripheral blood. The V gene is TRBV7-2 and the J gene is TRBJ2-1; the D gene cannot be resolved reliably. This TCR was sampled from a woman between 40 and 50 years old with acute or convalescent COVID-19. CDR3 sequence: CASSRELYNEQFF. The DNA sequence is as follows: TGTGCCAGCAGTCGCGAGCTCTACAATGAGCAGTTCTTC.